These T cell receptor beta chains were read from a single sample in a study of shared clonotypes between healthy human individuals. Sequencing used immunoSEQ multiplex PCR; TCRdb keeps in-frame clones, though not all of them. This sample has roughly 300,000 clones; roughly 84% occur once, and the top ten carry 15% to 20%. Sequencing input: memory CD8+ T cells sorted from blood. These receptors were taken from a man aged 18 to 30 in good health. The CDR3 runs from the conserved cysteine through the conserved F or W. Fields, in order: V gene, J gene, CDR3 protein.

V: TRBV5-1; J: TRBJ2-7; CDR3: CASSLDRQVASYEQYF
V: TRBV7-2; J: TRBJ2-7; CDR3: CASSWGGGAPSYEQYF
V: TRBV30; J: TRBJ1-4; CDR3: CAWSDDSNEKLFF
V: TRBV14; J: TRBJ2-7; CDR3: CASSPDRDEQYF
V: TRBV4-1; J: TRBJ2-6; CDR3: CASSQERSSGANVLTF
V: TRBV7-2; J: TRBJ2-2; CDR3: CASSFDVNTGELFF
V: TRBV11-2; J: TRBJ2-3; CDR3: CASSLDGVSDTQYF
V: TRBV28; J: TRBJ1-3; CDR3: CASNNVGSGNTIYF
V: TRBV5-4; J: TRBJ2-7; CDR3: CASSLGAVSYEQYF
V: TRBV7-2; J: TRBJ2-5; CDR3: CASSLARLDQETQYF
V: TRBV5-1; J: TRBJ2-7; CDR3: CASSLGHYYEQYF
V: TRBV10-1; J: TRBJ2-1; CDR3: CASSDYSGSSDEQFF
V: TRBV4-3; J: TRBJ2-7; CDR3: CASSQVTGTAYEQYF
V: TRBV5-1; J: TRBJ1-2; CDR3: CASRALPYGYTF
V: TRBV28; J: TRBJ2-1; CDR3: CASSLSPGEQFF
V: TRBV28; J: TRBJ2-1; CDR3: CASSRGWNEQFF
V: TRBV27; J: TRBJ2-1; CDR3: CASSRLAGVRNEQFF
V: TRBV28; J: TRBJ1-5; CDR3: CASTQGSNQPQHF
V: TRBV4-1; J: TRBJ1-6; CDR3: CASSRDRWSYNSPLHF
V: TRBV28; J: TRBJ1-2; CDR3: CASRSPSGNYGYTF
V: TRBV4-1; J: TRBJ2-7; CDR3: CASSTGTGALIFYEQYF
V: TRBV25-1; J: TRBJ2-2; CDR3: CASSNRVVDTGELFF
V: TRBV21-1; J: TRBJ1-6; CDR3: CASSKRTVYNSPLHF
V: TRBV11-2; J: TRBJ2-7; CDR3: CASSSPAYEQYF
V: TRBV11-2; J: TRBJ2-7; CDR3: CASRLTGEIHEQYF
V: TRBV7-3; J: TRBJ1-2; CDR3: CASSLSPGVYGYTF
V: TRBV10-3; J: TRBJ1-6; CDR3: CAISESSGVGSNSPLHF
V: TRBV5-5; J: TRBJ2-7; CDR3: CASSWARQGPYEQYF
V: TRBV7-9; J: TRBJ2-5; CDR3: CASSSPVEAQETQYF
V: TRBV7-9; J: TRBJ2-1; CDR3: CASSLAQLWNEQFF
V: TRBV13; J: TRBJ1-4; CDR3: CASSFGQGREKLFF
V: TRBV27; J: TRBJ1-5; CDR3: CASSLLAGSNQPQHF
V: TRBV28; J: TRBJ2-7; CDR3: CASSSYRQGMYEQYF
V: TRBV27; J: TRBJ2-7; CDR3: CASSIGLAFLYEQYF
V: TRBV5-4; J: TRBJ2-3; CDR3: CASRATGSSTDTQYF
V: TRBV7-9; J: TRBJ2-7; CDR3: CASSYRREQYF
V: TRBV13; J: TRBJ2-7; CDR3: CASSSTGTSLREQYF